These 13 T cell receptor beta chains came from one sample sequenced in a study of cytomegalovirus exposure and HLA in healthy donors. Researchers ran the PCR with 60 Vbeta and 13 Jbeta primers. Method: immunoSEQ multiplex PCR; TCRdb's copy keeps in-frame clones and lacks some. The table has roughly 180,000 clones, 65% to 85% seen once. The sequenced sample consisted of PBMCs. All receptors derive from a boy younger than 10 in good health and CMV-seronegative.

The J gene is TRBJ1-2, the V gene TRBV27; 8 bases match TRBD1. Per germline, CDR1 MNHEY and CDR2 SMNVEV (reference sequence). With V trimmed by 5 bases and J by 7 bases, 6 bases remained unmatched. CDR3 length: 13 residues. The CDR3 nucleotides are TGTGCCAGCAGTCGACAGGGGCTGGGTGGCTACACCTTC. As protein: CASSRQGLGGYTF.

In this sample, this clone turned up a few times. J is TRBJ1-1 and V is TRBV15; no definite D call. V lost 0 bases and J lost 5, with 13 bases in between. The germline CDR1 and CDR2 sequences are LNHNV and YYDKDF (reference sequence). The CDR3 has 15 amino acids. CDR3 nucleotide sequence: TGTGCCACCAGCAGAGATCAATACCTTAGAACTGAAGCTTTCTTT. Protein sequence: CATSRDQYLRTEAFF.

The chain recombines TRBV6-1 with TRBJ2-1, with TRBD1 as a possible D gene (6 bases). V was cut by 6 bases and J by 9 bases, with 12 bases left in between. CDR1 is MNHNS, CDR2 SASEGT, per germline. The CDR3 contains 12 residues. The CDR3 protein is CASRNRVAEQFF. The CDR3 DNA reads TGTGCCAGCAGGAACAGGGTTGCTGAGCAGTTCTTC.

The CDR3 spells CASSWGGQGLDGYTF. CDR3 nucleotides: TGTGCCAGCAGCTGGGGGGGACAGGGGTTAGATGGCTACACCTTC. The rearrangement uses TRBV5-5 and TRBJ1-2; 10 positions agree with TRBD1. Germline V gene data show CDR1 as SGHKS and CDR2 as YYEKEE (reference sequence). This CDR3 has 15 residues. V trimming: 3 bases; J trimming: 6 bases; junction bases outside the gene matches: 8.

V gene TRBV2 combines with J gene TRBJ1-2, with 7 bases that match TRBD1. The V gene's germline CDR1 is SNHLY and CDR2 FYNNEI. This CDR3 is built from 12 residues. The trim removed 9 bases at V and 7 bases at J, leaving 8 bases unmatched. The CDR3 is CARTTGEGGYTF. CDR3 bases: TGTGCCAGGACAACAGGGGAAGGTGGCTACACCTTC.

This clone was picked up a small number of times. The chain couples TRBV7-2 to TRBJ2-3; D is undetermined. CDR1 is SGHTA and CDR2 is FQGNSA in the germline V gene. This CDR3 has 15 residues. The V gene lost 2 bases and the J gene lost 0 bases, with 9 bases spanning the gap. In DNA form, the CDR3 reads TGTGCCAGCAGCTTACGCGGCCAGAGCACAGATACGCAGTATTTT. This gives the protein CASSLRGQSTDTQYF.

This clone was detected only a few times. The chain uses TRBV28 and TRBJ2-5, with 7 nucleotides matching TRBD2. The CDR3 contains 14 residues. Per germline, CDR1 MDHEN and CDR2 SYDVKM. The V segment lost 5 bases and the J segment 9 bases; nucleotides outside the gene matches: 12. CDR3 sequence (DNA): TGTGCCAGCAGTCTCGGGGGAGGGTTCGGGGCCCAGTACTTC. This sequence encodes CASSLGGGFGAQYF.

J is TRBJ1-1 and V is TRBV12-2; TRBD1 is taken as the D call from the table, unchecked against the DNA. TRBV12-2 is described as a pseudogene. The CDR3 is made up of 15 amino acids. CDR3 nucleotides: TGTGCAAGTCGCTTAGCGCTCGCAGGGCACACTGAAGCTTTCTTT. Its protein is CASRLALAGHTEAFF.

This sequence joins TRBV29-1 and TRBJ1-2; TRBD1 is a possible D gene (6 bases). This CDR3 region has 10 residues. The V gene lost 7 bases and the J gene lost 5 bases, with 8 bases spanning the gap. Germline loops: CDR1 SQVTM, CDR2 ANQGSEA. This CDR3 reads CSDGQYGYTF. In DNA form, the CDR3 reads TGCAGCGATGGACAGTATGGCTACACCTTC.

To note about this clone: The same CDR3 can be traced to other DNA sequences in this sample. This sequence joins TRBV7-9 and TRBJ2-1; maybe TRBD2 (5 bases). CDR3 length: 13 residues. V gave up 1 base and J gave up 4 bases, with 5 bases separating them. Per the germline V gene, CDR1 is SEHNR and CDR2 is FQNEAQ (reference sequence). CDR3 loop: CASSLGEYNEQFF. The CDR3 nucleotides are TGTGCCAGCAGCTTAGGGGAGTACAATGAGCAGTTCTTC.

The chain carries TRBV6-1 and TRBJ2-6, with a weak D call TRBD2 (5 bases). CDR1 MNHNS and CDR2 SASEGT come from the germline V gene. This CDR3 is built from 18 residues. Deletions cut 3 bases from V and 1 base from J, with 16 bases between. CDR3 DNA: TGTGCCAGCAGTGAGAGGGAAGCCCTTGGATCTGGGGCCAACGTCCTGACTTTC. It is translated as CASSEREALGSGANVLTF.

The chain couples TRBV19 to TRBJ2-2, with 10 nucleotides matching TRBD2. The V gene end was trimmed by 5 bases and the J gene end by 1 base; junction bases not matched to a gene: 4. This CDR3 spans 16 amino acids. Looked up from germline, CDR1 is LNHDA and CDR2 is SQIVND (reference sequence). CDR3 sequence: CASSPLAGVNTGELFF. In DNA, the CDR3 is TGTGCCAGTAGTCCTCTAGCGGGGGTGAACACCGGGGAGCTGTTTTTT.

This clone is a singleton in its sample. The chain uses TRBV7-9 and TRBJ2-7; no reliable D call. The V and J ends lost 6 bases and 3 bases respectively, with 6 bases between them. Germline loops: CDR1 SEHNR, CDR2 FQNEAQ (reference sequence). The CDR3 length is 11 residues. CDR3 DNA sequence: TGTGCCAGCAGAAGCCACTACGAGCAGTACTTC. Amino acid sequence: CASRSHYEQYF.